This T cell receptor (beta chain) was sequenced in a study of OX40 agonist ivuxolimab in advanced cancers. TCRdb's table, derived via immunoSEQ multiplex PCR, lists solely in-frame clones and lacks some. Of under 70,000 clones in the sample, roughly 85% were seen once. The specimen comprised CD4+ or CD8+ T cells sorted from blood, sampled in a trial of the OX40 agonist ivuxolimab. The TCR comes from an adult with an advanced solid tumor such as melanoma, head and neck, liver or kidney cancer.

The CDR3 DNA sequence: TGCAGTGCTCTTTACAATGAGCAGTTCTTC. Residues: CSALYNEQFF. V and J are TRBV20-1 and TRBJ2-1; D ambiguous. Looked up from germline, CDR1 is DFQATT and CDR2 is SNEGSKA (reference sequence). Trimming took 5 bases from V and 4 from J, leaving 3 bases between them. This CDR3 is 10 amino acids long.